The source of this T cell receptor beta chain is a study of cytomegalovirus exposure and HLA in healthy donors. Study results and caveats: CMV antigen specificity of a few CMV-associated chains was confirmed in vitro. Data from an earlier analysis indicated that most TCR beta V segments were productive either about 87% or about 30% of the time.

The CDR3 extends over 16 amino acids. V gave up 4 bases and J gave up 4 bases, with 18 bases separating them. Germline lookup yields CDR1 SGHAT and CDR2 FQNNGV. Primers included in the PCR were 60 Vbeta and 13 Jbeta primers. Assay: immunoSEQ multiplex PCR; the TCRdb copy retains only in-frame clones and omits some. Seen here are 90,000 to 140,000 clones, roughly 13% observed once, and the top ten hold approximately 15%. This clone has at least ten counts. The antigen remains undetermined. This TCR derives from a man aged 35 to 55 in good health and CMV-seropositive. The rearrangement uses TRBV11-2 and TRBJ2-3; a possible D gene is TRBD1 (5 bases). The source material was PBMCs. The CDR3 loop reads CASSSRQNRRSDTQYF. CDR3 nucleotides: TGTGCCAGCAGCTCCCGACAGAATAGAAGGTCAGATACGCAGTATTTT. The full variable domain, its missing parts supplied by reference TRBV11-2 and TRBJ2-3, is EAGVAQSPRYKIIEKRQSVAFWCNPISGHATLYWYQQILGQGPKLLIQFQNNGVVDDSQLPKDRFSAERLKGVDSTLKIQPAKLEDSAVYLCASSSRQNRRSDTQYFGPGTRLTVL.